This is a list of T cell receptor beta chains from one sample in a study of T cells in tumors after PD-1 blockade. TCRdb's copy holds only in-frame clones and misses some; the assay was immunoSEQ multiplex PCR. This sample has approximately 60,000 clones, with around 80% found just once. The specimen was PBMCs, collected before anti-PD-1 treatment. These receptors all stem from a human donor with basal cell carcinoma. The CDR3 runs from the conserved cysteine through the conserved F or W. A D gene is named only where the DNA matches it firmly. The listing skips clone size in some rows; elsewhere it reads once, few, many or a size class.

TRBJ2-2 | NA | TRBV7-7 | NA | CASSPFRRSGTGELFF | TGTGCTAGCAGCCCTTTTCGTCGGAGCGGCACCGGGGAGCTGTTTTTT
TRBJ1-1 | NA | TRBV7-8 | TRBD1 | CASSVGQANTEAFF | TGTGCCAGCAGCGTGGGACAGGCGAACACTGAAGCTTTCTTT
TRBJ2-7 | few | TRBV9 | TRBD1 | CASSFLDRDEQYF | TGTGCCAGCAGCTTCTTAGACAGGGACGAGCAGTACTTC
TRBJ2-5 | NA | TRBV7-7 | TRBD1 | CASSLNSRGLGETQYF | TGTGCTAGCAGCTTAAATTCCAGGGGGCTAGGGGAGACCCAGTACTTC
TRBJ2-7 | once | TRBV7-6 | NA | CASSPADGDSYEQYF | TGTGCCAGCAGCCCCGCGGACGGGGATTCCTACGAGCAGTACTTC
TRBJ2-2 | NA | TRBV5-1 | NA | CASRQAMNTGELFF | TGCGCCAGTCGACAGGCGATGAACACCGGGGAGCTGTTTTTT
TRBJ2-3 | NA | TRBV15 | NA | CATSRDYAQYF | TGTGCCACCAGCAGAGATTACGCGCAGTATTTT
TRBJ1-2 | NA | TRBV5-1 | NA | CASSSRIQGSGNGYTF | TGCGCCAGCAGCTCACGGATACAGGGATCCGGGAATGGCTACACCTTC
TRBJ2-4 | NA | TRBV7-9 | NA | CASSLGGTAKNIQYF | TGTGCCAGCAGCTTAGGGGGTACGGCCAAAAACATTCAGTACTTC
TRBJ1-4 | NA | TRBV3-1/TRBV3-2 | NA | CASSQGGQWEKLFF | TGTGCCAGCAGCCAAGGCGGACAGTGGGAAAAACTGTTTTTT
TRBJ1-2 | NA | TRBV12-2 | NA | CASRFGDYYGYTF | TGTGCAAGCCGCTTTGGGGATTACTATGGCTACACCTTC
TRBJ2-2 | NA | TRBV27 | NA | CASSQDRLTTGELFF | TGTGCCAGCAGTCAGGACCGACTAACAACCGGGGAGCTGTTTTTT
TRBJ2-2 | NA | TRBV3-1/TRBV3-2 | NA | CASSQGVNTGELFF | TGTGCCAGCAGCCAAGGGGTCAACACCGGGGAGCTGTTTTTT
TRBJ1-2 | NA | TRBV6-5 | NA | CASRDTRGYTF | TGTGCCAGCAGGGACACGCGAGGCTACACCTTC
TRBJ1-2 | NA | TRBV5-5 | TRBD1 | CASSPTGAWGNGYTF | TGTGCCAGCAGCCCAACAGGGGCATGGGGAAACGGCTACACCTTC
TRBJ2-1 | NA | TRBV7-9 | TRBD1 | CASSPRTGKAYNEQFF | TGTGCCAGCAGCCCTAGGACAGGGAAAGCCTACAATGAGCAGTTCTTC
TRBJ2-7 | NA | TRBV30 | NA | CAWSDGASAEQYF | TGTGCCTGGAGTGATGGAGCCTCGGCCGAGCAGTACTTC
TRBJ1-3 | few | TRBV14 | NA | CASSQVANTIYF | TGTGCCAGCAGCCAAGTTGCCAACACCATATATTTT
TRBJ1-5 | NA | TRBV10-3 | TRBD1 | CAISGKTGDGQPQHF | TGTGCCATCAGTGGCAAGACAGGGGATGGGCAGCCCCAGCATTTT
TRBJ2-5 | NA | TRBV5-4 | TRBD2 | CASSLGWLAGGETQYF | TGTGCCAGCAGCTTGGGGTGGCTAGCGGGAGGGGAGACCCAGTACTTC
TRBJ1-3 | NA | TRBV11-3 | NA | CARRDRYSGNTIYF | TGTGCCAGGCGGGACCGGTACTCTGGAAACACCATATATTTT
TRBJ2-7 | few | TRBV4-2 | TRBD1 | CASSRDRDYEQYF | TGTGCCAGCAGCCGGGACAGGGACTACGAGCAGTACTTC
TRBJ2-7 | NA | TRBV7-8 | NA | CASSLGGNSYEQYF | TGTGCCAGCAGCTTAGGGGGTAATTCCTACGAGCAGTACTTC
TRBJ2-2 | many | TRBV24-1 | NA | CATSEQGKVGELFF | TGTGCCACCAGCGAACAGGGAAAGGTCGGGGAGCTGTTTTTT
TRBJ2-1 | NA | TRBV19 | NA | CASSFLRGVSDEQFF | TGTGCCAGTAGTTTCTTGAGGGGGGTGAGCGATGAGCAGTTCTTC
TRBJ2-7 | NA | TRBV5-4 | TRBD2 | CASSLTSGGAWEQYF | TGTGCCAGCAGCTTGACTAGCGGGGGGGCTTGGGAGCAGTACTTC
TRBJ2-6 | NA | TRBV5-1 | NA | CASSLVGGDLTGANVLTF | TGCGCCAGCAGCTTGGTTGGAGGGGACCTTACTGGGGCCAACGTCCTGACTTTC
TRBJ1-1 | NA | TRBV5-1 | NA | CASSLTAKTNTEAFF | TGCGCCAGCAGCTTGACCGCTAAAACGAACACTGAAGCTTTCTTT
TRBJ1-5 | few | TRBV10-1 | NA | CASSELWEEDQPQHF | TGCGCCAGCAGTGAGTTATGGGAAGAAGATCAGCCCCAGCATTTT
TRBJ1-6 | few | TRBV2 | NA | CASSEARGSSYNSPLHF | TGTGCCAGCAGTGAAGCTAGAGGGAGCTCCTATAATTCACCCCTCCACTTT
TRBJ2-2 | NA | TRBV11-3 | NA | CASSLVVTTGELFF | TGTGCCAGCAGCTTAGTAGTAACCACCGGGGAGCTGTTTTTT
TRBJ1-2 | NA | TRBV2 | NA | CASSRPGTSSNYGYTF | TGTGCCAGCAGTAGACCCGGGACATCTTCTAACTATGGCTACACCTTC
TRBJ2-1 | NA | TRBV7-6 | NA | CASSLARRRIKVQNEQFF | TGTGCCAGCAGCTTAGCGCGGCGGCGTATCAAGGTCCAGAATGAGCAGTTCTTC
TRBJ2-1 | few | TRBV4-2 | TRBD2 | CASSQEGSGVTYNEQFF | TGTGCCAGCAGCCAGGAGGGTAGCGGGGTTACCTACAATGAGCAGTTCTTC
TRBJ2-1 | NA | TRBV5-1 | NA | CASREGLARRSSYNEQFF | TGCGCCAGCAGGGAGGGTTTAGCACGGCGGAGCTCCTACAATGAGCAGTTCTTC
TRBJ1-1 | once | TRBV9 | NA | CASSLGWGAVTEAFF | TGTGCCAGCAGCCTAGGGTGGGGGGCGGTCACTGAAGCTTTCTTT
TRBJ2-7 | once | TRBV6-1 | NA | CASSEGRTYEQYF | TGTGCCAGCAGTGAAGGCAGAACCTACGAGCAGTACTTC
TRBJ2-1 | NA | TRBV11-1 | TRBD1 | CASSLIGQGLTEQFF | TGTGCCAGCAGCTTAATCGGACAGGGATTAACTGAGCAGTTCTTC
TRBJ1-1 | few | TRBV4-1 | NA | CASSQVWTSNTEAFF | TGCGCCAGCAGCCAAGTTTGGACATCTAACACTGAAGCTTTCTTT
TRBJ1-5 | NA | TRBV6-2/TRBV6-3 | TRBD1 | CASSFTGGSNQPQHF | TGTGCCAGCAGTTTTACAGGGGGGAGCAATCAGCCCCAGCATTTT
TRBJ1-5 | NA | TRBV3-1/TRBV3-2 | TRBD1 | CASSQAGQAVSPQHF | TGTGCCAGCAGCCAAGCGGGACAGGCAGTTTCGCCCCAGCATTTT
TRBJ2-7 | NA | TRBV19 | TRBD2 | CASSIAAGVATYEQYF | TGTGCCAGTAGTATAGCTGCGGGGGTCGCGACCTACGAGCAGTACTTC
TRBJ2-4 | NA | TRBV18 | TRBD2 | CASSPKASGGNIQYF | TGTGCCAGCTCCCCTAAGGCCAGCGGGGGGAACATTCAGTACTTC
TRBJ1-6 | few | TRBV3-1/TRBV3-2 | NA | CASSPDRLESPLHF | TGTGCCAGCAGCCCGGACAGACTAGAATCACCCCTCCACTTT